A single sample is the source of the 15 T cell receptor beta chains below, sequenced in a study of T cells after yellow fever vaccination. MiXCR was run by TCRdb on the 5' RACE reads, yielding one entry per CDR3 protein. This table holds approximately 32,000 distinct CDR3 sequences, about 11% found once. Sequences were derived from PBMCs, either bulk or a sorted T-cell subset (CD4+, CD8+, memory, or dextramer-sorted; not recorded which), sampled around 14 days after the first yellow fever vaccination. Receptors were obtained from a man younger than 35 who received the YFV17D yellow fever vaccine.

This clonotype showed up many times. The chain is built from TRBV5-1 and TRBJ2-6, with D hard to call. Germline-derived CDR1 and CDR2 are SGHRS and YFSETQ. The V and J ends lost 4 bases and 0 bases respectively, with 8 bases between them. This CDR3 contains 15 residues. The CDR3 DNA reads as TGCGCCAGCAGCCCTACAGACTCTGGGGCCAACGTCCTGACTTTC. Translating it yields CASSPTDSGANVLTF.

On this clonotype: This could be a read error, since a much larger clone is one nucleotide away. The chain employs TRBV29-1 and TRBJ1-1; D unresolved. The CDR3 is 12 amino acids. V lost 5 bases and J 0 bases, leaving 7 bases between the germline ends. Germline-derived CDR1 and CDR2 are SQVTM and ANQGSEA. CDR3 DNA: TGCAGCGTTAGTGTAATGAACACTGAAGCTTTCTTT. The encoded protein is CSVSVMNTEAFF.

This clonotype occurred many times. The V call is TRBV4-2, the J call TRBJ1-1; D remains unclear. This CDR3 has 14 amino acids. V was shortened by 1 base and J by 5 bases, with 11 bases between the two germline ends. Per germline, CDR1 LGHNA and CDR2 YNFKEQ. CDR3 coding DNA: TGTGCCAGCAGCCAAGTTAGGGAGGAAACTGAAGCTTTCTTT. Its translation: CASSQVREETEAFF.

The table lists this clonotype with many counts. The V call is TRBV28, the J call TRBJ1-2; D unclear. The germline V gene has CDR1 MDHEN and CDR2 SYDVKM. The V end lost 2 bases, the J end lost 3 bases, and 4 bases lay between the germline ends. The CDR3 totals 12 residues. The CDR3 region is CASSLVYYGYTF. DNA for the CDR3: TGTGCCAGCAGTTTAGTCTACTATGGCTACACCTTC.

There are many counts of this clonotype. The J gene is TRBJ1-2, the V gene TRBV20-1; D ambiguous. The CDR3 is 12 amino acids. Trimming shortened V by 4 bases and J by 10 bases, and 16 bases separated the two germline ends. The germline V gene encodes CDR1 DFQATT and CDR2 SNEGSKA (reference sequence). CDR3 sequence (DNA): TGCAGTGCTATCCCGGTCCTCGATGACTACACCTTC. The encoded protein is CSAIPVLDDYTF.

This clonotype was observed at least ten times. The V gene is TRBV5-1, the J gene TRBJ2-1, with TRBD1 matching 8 bases. The germline V gene has CDR1 SGHRS and CDR2 YFSETQ. V shed 2 bases and J 10 bases; nucleotides not matched to a gene: 2. The CDR3 extends over 12 amino acids. CDR3 nucleotides: TGCGCCAGCAGCTTCACAGGGGGAGAGCAGTTCTTC. It encodes CASSFTGGEQFF.

This clonotype was observed many times. The chain uses TRBV18 and TRBJ1-1; D gene ambiguous. With 2 bases removed from V and 4 bases from J, the gap between germline ends came to 8 bases. The germline V gene has CDR1 KGHSH and CDR2 LQKENI. The CDR3 runs 13 residues. The CDR3 loop is CASSPGEGTEAFF. For the CDR3, the DNA is TGTGCCAGCTCACCAGGGGAGGGCACTGAAGCTTTCTTT.

This clonotype was seen ten or more times. The chain couples TRBV7-2 to TRBJ2-7; D is possibly TRBD1 (6 bases). Germline lookup yields CDR1 SGHTA and CDR2 FQGNSA. The germline V and J ends were trimmed by 5 bases and 5 bases, with 13 bases remaining between them. The CDR3 is 13 amino acids. The CDR3 here is CASSPDSLDEQYF. The CDR3 DNA sequence: TGTGCCAGCAGCCCGGACAGTTTGGACGAGCAGTACTTC.

This chain uses TRBV20-1 with TRBJ1-5; no definite D call. The CDR3 contains 15 residues. Germline CDR1 reads DFQATT; CDR2 reads SNEGSKA (reference sequence). Between the trimmed V and J ends, which lost 5 bases and 5 bases, there was a span of 19 bases. Written as DNA, the CDR3 is TGCAGTGCTCGGTTCGCGAAATTCGCCGATCAGCCCCAGCATTTT. The encoded protein is CSARFAKFADQPQHF.

This clonotype occurred many times. V gene TRBV6-5 combines with J gene TRBJ1-1, with unresolved D. The V gene lost 10 bases and the J gene lost 2 bases, with 14 bases spanning the gap. There are 13 residues in the CDR3. Germline CDR1 reads MNHEY; CDR2 reads SVGAGI. The CDR3 here is CATFRAANTEAFF. DNA of the CDR3: TGTGCCACCTTCCGGGCCGCCAACACTGAAGCTTTCTTT.

At least ten counts were recorded for this clonotype. The chain couples TRBV30 to TRBJ2-5; the match to TRBD1 covers 9 bases. CDR1 GTSNPN and CDR2 SVGIG come from the germline V gene (reference sequence). The CDR3 has 13 amino acids. V was pared by 3 bases and J by 3 bases, with 2 bases of the junction left unmatched. The CDR3 sequence: CAWSGTGKETQYF. The DNA for the CDR3 is TGTGCCTGGAGCGGGACAGGGAAAGAGACCCAGTACTTC. Complete variable domain (other parts from reference TRBV30 and TRBJ2-5): SQTIHQWPATLVQPVGSPLSLECTVEGTSNPNLYWYRQAAGRGLQLLFYSVGIGQISSEVPQNLSASRPQDRQFILSSKKLLLSDSGFYLCAWSGTGKETQYFGPGTRLLVL.

At least ten counts were recorded for this clonotype. V is TRBV27 and J is TRBJ1-6, with unresolved D. The V gene's germline CDR1 is MNHEY and CDR2 SMNVEV (reference sequence). The length of the CDR3 is 9 residues. Trimming stripped 8 bases from V and 10 bases from J, with 3 bases between. The chain's CDR3 is CASRSPLHF. DNA of the CDR3: TGTGCCAGCCGGTCACCCCTCCACTTT.

This clonotype was observed at least ten times. CDR3 protein: CASSTKSDIEREAFF. The CDR3 DNA sequence: TGTGCCAGCAGTACAAAAAGCGACATCGAGAGAGAAGCTTTCTTT. The J gene is TRBJ1-1, the V gene TRBV7-9; no clear D. CDR3 length: 15 residues. Germline V lookup: CDR1 SEHNR, CDR2 FQNEAQ (reference sequence). Trimming stripped 6 bases from V and 8 bases from J, with 22 bases between.

In its sample, this clonotype was seen many times. V and J are TRBV6-5 and TRBJ1-2; 7 nucleotides match TRBD1. With V trimmed by 2 bases and J by 8 bases, 11 bases remained unmatched. Germline assignment: CDR1 MNHEY and CDR2 SVGAGI. The CDR3 totals 15 residues. The CDR3 nucleotides read TGTGCCAGCAGTTACGGGCGCCAGGGGGGTTACGGCTACACCTTC. This gives the protein CASSYGRQGGYGYTF.

This clonotype was counted at least ten times. The chain uses TRBV20-1 and TRBJ1-4; a possible D gene is TRBD1 (5 bases). CDR3 length equals 14 residues. Germline V gene sequence: CDR1 DFQATT, CDR2 SNEGSKA (reference sequence). The V gene lost 0 bases and the J gene lost 6 bases, with 11 bases spanning the gap. CDR3 nucleotides: TGCAGTGCTAGAGATTCGGGGGGGGATGAAAAACTGTTTTTT. The encoded protein is CSARDSGGDEKLFF.